Sequencing of this T cell receptor beta chain was carried out in a study of identical twins. Study findings and constraints: Cross-sectional statistics underpinned the conclusions; the same donors were not followed.

In its sample, this clonotype was seen many times. Its specificity is unknown. TCRdb fed the 5' RACE reads into MiXCR, producing one record per CDR3 protein. The sample carries about 160,000 distinct CDR3 sequences, roughly 3.5% recorded once. Deletions cut 1 base from V and 3 bases from J, with 16 bases between. In germline, CDR1 is MGHRA, CDR2 YSYEKL. The CDR3 loop spans 17 amino acids. The sequenced sample was memory T cells sorted from blood. The receptor was isolated from a man aged 18 to 29 in good health. The rearrangement links TRBV4-1 to TRBJ1-5, with D perhaps TRBD1 (6 bases). The CDR3 sequence: CASSQGWGGQNNQPQHF. CDR3 DNA: TGCGCCAGCAGCCAAGGTTGGGGGGGGCAAAACAATCAGCCCCAGCATTTT.